This T cell receptor beta chain was observed in a study of CD8 T cells in ankylosing spondylitis. TCRdb called the 5' RACE reads again in MiXCR, with one record for every CDR3 protein. The sample gives 90,000 to 120,000 distinct CDR3 sequences, less than 25% of which show up once; 9% to 15% is in the top ten. This CDR3 contains 15 residues. V was clipped by 3 bases and J by 4 bases, with 15 bases between them. The germline V gene encodes CDR1 KGHSH and CDR2 LQKENI. This clonotype has ten or more counts. Antigen: not known. Points from the study as a whole: A TCR beta motif made of several highly homologous variants seemed typical of ankylosing spondylitis blood. Before this, some motif variants had been reported in reactive arthritis synovial fluid and blood.

The sequenced sample was synovial fluid, either unsorted or a sorted T cell fraction (not recorded which). This chain uses TRBV18 with TRBJ1-1; D may be TRBD1 (5 bases). This sequence was found in a male donor with ankylosing spondylitis. CDR3 bases: TGTGCCAGCTCACCCGGACCCGGGGCTGTCACTGAAGCTTTCTTT. Translated, it gives CASSPGPGAVTEAFF.